Described below is a single T cell receptor beta chain sequence and its context. One end of the junction is discordant with germline, which a read error may explain. A constant-region primer primed TCR beta cDNA synthesis from around 500 ng of total RNA. Each TCR beta library was derived from three nested multiplex PCR rounds that employed slightly modified ARM-PCR. The opening two PCR rounds, 10 cycles each, paired TRBV1-TRBV30 forward primers with a C-beta reverse primer. TCRdb recomputed calls from the multiplex PCR reads with MiXCR, one row per CDR3 protein. The table has 90,000 to 110,000 distinct CDR3 sequences, roughly 80% seen once. The CDR3 is 14 amino acids. Germline loops: CDR1 SGHDN, CDR2 FVKESK. These data belong to a study of tumor-infiltrating lymphocytes in primary liver carcinoma. Study as a whole: Sample counts of productive TCRbeta reads spanned roughly 3.5 to 7.13 million; these counts were similar across tissue types.

Unsorted bulk tissue (about 20-30 mg) underwent RNA and DNA co-extraction. Resecting the tumor surgically was how the patients' primary liver carcinoma was treated. Treatment-naive at the time, the patients had chronic HBV infection. The sequence was collected from a man aged 40-49 years with primary liver carcinoma and hepatitis B virus infection. V usage is TRBV14 and J usage is TRBJ2-7; D gene ambiguous. The specimen sequenced was liver tumor tissue from sampling region 3. The sample's subset: tumor region T3, left-lateral pole. CDR3 sequence (DNA): TGTCCCAGCAGCCTAGGGATCGGCGTTTACGAGCAATACTTC. Protein: CPSSLGIGVYEQYF.